This T cell receptor (beta chain) derives from a study of T cell changes during pregnancy in multiple sclerosis. Between the trimmed V and J ends, which lost 6 bases and 2 bases, there was a span of 11 bases. Germline CDR1 reads SNHLY; CDR2 reads FYNNEI. There are 13 residues in the CDR3. The method was immunoSEQ multiplex PCR; TCRdb's version includes in-frame clones alone and lacks a portion of them. The profile covers tens of thousands of clones, with around 94% appearing a single time and under 0.85% taken by the ten largest. A single count supports this clone. The chain combines TRBV2 with TRBJ2-7, with no clear D. This specimen consisted of peripheral blood, obtained in the third trimester of pregnancy. The receptor's source is a female donor with multiple sclerosis, enrolled in a pregnancy study. The CDR3 here is CASSPQITYEQYF. In DNA, the CDR3 is TGTGCCAGCAGCCCACAGATTACCTACGAGCAGTACTTC.